Listed below are T cell receptor beta chains from one sample, sequenced in a study of blood T cell repertoires in COVID-19. Data came from immunoSEQ multiplex PCR; TCRdb stores just in-frame clones and leaves some out. Among fewer than 350,000 clones, around 88% were seen once, and the ten largest hold roughly 1.9%. The sequenced material came from peripheral blood. These receptors were obtained from a young woman who had recovered from COVID-19. The CDR3 runs from the conserved cysteine through the conserved F or W. D genes are given only for firm matches. The size entry is marked missing in some rows and otherwise reads once, few, many or a size class.

clone_size,d_call,j_call,v_call,cdr3_nt,cdr3_aa
NA,TRBD2,TRBJ2-2,TRBV7-2,TGTGCCAGCAGCGCAACTAGCGGGAGAATCGGGGAGCTGTTTTTT,CASSATSGRIGELFF
once,TRBD1,TRBJ2-3,TRBV10-1,TGCGCCAGCAGTGAGTCCATGGGACAGGGTCAGGCTAGCACAGATACGCAGTATTTT,CASSESMGQGQASTDTQYF
NA,NA,TRBJ1-1,TRBV11-2,TGTGCCAGCAGCTTAGTGGCCCCGGGATGCACTGAAGCTTTCTTT,CASSLVAPGCTEAFF
NA,TRBD1,TRBJ2-3,TRBV24-1,TGTGCCACCAGTGACCCCGGACAGGGGCCATACACAGATACGCAGTATTTT,CATSDPGQGPYTDTQYF
NA,NA,TRBJ2-1,TRBV11-3,TGTGCCAGCAGCTTAGATGGACGGACGGGGAATGAGCAGTTCTTC,CASSLDGRTGNEQFF
NA,NA,TRBJ1-4,TRBV30,TGTGCCTTACCCCGGGACAAAGGAGAAAAACTGTTTTTT,CALPRDKGEKLFF
NA,TRBD1,TRBJ1-2,TRBV14,TGTGCCAGCAGCCAAGTAAGGACAGGATATGCTAACTATGGCTACACCTTC,CASSQVRTGYANYGYTF
NA,NA,TRBJ2-7,TRBV6-7,TGTGCCAGCAGTGAGGACACCTCCTACGAGCAGTACTTC,CASSEDTSYEQYF
NA,NA,TRBJ2-2,TRBV7-8,TGTGCCAGCAGCTCCCTGGACAATCCCACCGGGGAGCTGTTTTTT,CASSSLDNPTGELFF
NA,NA,TRBJ1-1,TRBV28,TGTGCCAGCAGCCCCGGTTTTGGCAGGTCGGATACTGAAGCTTTCTTT,CASSPGFGRSDTEAFF
NA,TRBD2,TRBJ2-1,TRBV7-2,TGTGCCAGCAGCTTTGCGGGAGGGCCAGAAAATGAGCAGTTCTTC,CASSFAGGPENEQFF
NA,NA,TRBJ1-2,TRBV27,TGTGCCAGCAGTTTATCGCGGAGGGTTCAAGGCTACACCTTC,CASSLSRRVQGYTF
NA,TRBD2,TRBJ2-5,TRBV18,TGTGCCAGCTCACCCGACCTAGCGGAAGAGACCCAGTACTTC,CASSPDLAEETQYF
NA,NA,TRBJ2-7,TRBV14,TGTGCCAGCAGCCAAGGGGGGGGCATTTTGGAGCAGTACTTC,CASSQGGGILEQYF
NA,NA,TRBJ2-1,TRBV28,TGTGCCAGCAGTTTACCCGGAGTGGAATACAATGAGCAGTTCTTC,CASSLPGVEYNEQFF